The 27 T cell receptor beta chains reported below all come from one sample, sequenced in a study of HIV-infected patients and healthy controls. Alpha and beta constant-region primers primed reverse transcription of about 500 ng RNA. Each of the alpha and beta chains got its own library through chain-specific third strand synthesis with indices. A single record per CDR3 protein comes from TCRdb applying MiXCR to the 5' RACE reads. The sample records fewer than 20,000 distinct CDR3 sequences, 12% being singletons. All unsorted peripheral T cells were captured because whole blood was used without fractionation. The specimen sequenced was blood. All receptors derive from an adult in good health.

The V gene is TRBV19, the J gene TRBJ2-2; D might be TRBD1 (6 bases). Per germline, CDR1 LNHDA and CDR2 SQIVND (reference sequence). The CDR3 totals 15 residues. Deletions cut 3 bases from V and 3 bases from J, with 11 bases between. CDR3 sequence (DNA): TGTGCCAGTAGTATCGCAGGGGTCCACACCGGGGAGCTGTTTTTT. Translated, it gives CASSIAGVHTGELFF.

This clonotype was recorded once. The V and J genes are TRBV14 and TRBJ1-1, with D possibly TRBD1 on 5 matching bases. The germline V gene has CDR1 SGHDN and CDR2 FVKESK. The CDR3 contains 15 residues. The V and J ends lost 0 bases and 5 bases respectively, with 13 bases between them. The CDR3 region is CASSQDFRGWTEAFF. The CDR3, as DNA: TGTGCCAGCAGCCAAGACTTCCGGGGGTGGACTGAAGCTTTCTTT.

The sample holds many counts of this clonotype. This chain connects TRBV7-9 to TRBJ1-2; weak D call: TRBD1 (5 bases). Germline CDR1 is SEHNR and CDR2 is FQNEAQ (reference sequence). The length of the CDR3 is 13 residues. Trimming removed 5 bases at V and 13 bases at J, with 20 bases between. CDR3 protein: CASSRGTAARFTF. The DNA for the CDR3 is TGTGCCAGCAGCCGAGGGACTGCGGCGCGGTTCACCTTC.

This clonotype is labeled medium-sized. The gene calls are TRBV2 and TRBJ2-3, with D unresolved. Per the germline V gene, CDR1 is SNHLY and CDR2 is FYNNEI. The CDR3 sequence is 13 residues long. Trimming shortened V by 3 bases and J by 6 bases, and 10 bases separated the two germline ends. CDR3 nucleotides: TGTGCCAGCAGTGAGCGGCCGTCGGATACGCAGTATTTT. It encodes CASSERPSDTQYF.

This clonotype is medium-sized by share. The rearrangement links TRBV3-1 to TRBJ1-5; D call uncertain. The ends were cut back, 4 bases at V and 2 bases at J, with 6 bases in the middle. Germline V gene data show CDR1 as LGHDT and CDR2 as YNNKEL (reference sequence). The CDR3 contains 13 residues. For the CDR3, the DNA is TGTGCCAGCAGCCCGGTGGGCAATCAGCCCCAGCATTTT. It specifies CASSPVGNQPQHF.

In its sample, this clonotype was seen many times. The chain couples TRBV3-1 to TRBJ2-7, with TRBD1 matching over 7 bases. J was trimmed by 0 bases and V by 2 bases; bases with no gene match: 7. CDR1 LGHDT and CDR2 YNNKEL come from the germline V gene (reference sequence). The CDR3 sequence is 16 residues long. The CDR3 coding sequence is TGTGCCAGCAGCCAATCATACCGGGACAGCTCCTACGAGCAGTACTTC. Amino acids: CASSQSYRDSSYEQYF.

The sample holds many counts of this clonotype. V gene TRBV7-2 combines with J gene TRBJ1-4, with D uncertain. V was clipped by 3 bases and J by 8 bases, with 13 bases between them. The CDR3 has 14 residues. The V gene's germline CDR1 is SGHTA and CDR2 FQGNSA. The chain's CDR3 is CASSFLGLREKLFF. In DNA form, the CDR3 reads TGTGCCAGCAGCTTCTTGGGTCTTCGGGAAAAACTGTTTTTT. Full variable domain (outside the CDR3, taken from reference TRBV7-2 and TRBJ1-4): GAGVSQSPSNKVTEKGKDVELRCDPISGHTALYWYRQSLGQGLEFLIYFQGNSAPDKSGLPSDRFSAERTGGSVSTLTIQRTQQEDSAVYLCASSFLGLREKLFFGSGTQLSVL.

The table lists this clonotype with many counts. The rearrangement joins TRBV5-4 to TRBJ2-4; 8 bases fit TRBD1. The J segment lost 8 bases and the V segment lost 3 bases, leaving 7 bases of the junction unmatched. This CDR3 is 14 amino acids long. CDR1 and CDR2 from the germline V gene are SGHNT and YYREEE (reference sequence). CDR3 nucleotide sequence: TGTGCCAGCAGCTCGAGACAGGGGATGGACATTCAGTACTTC. As protein: CASSSRQGMDIQYF.

In its sample, this clonotype was seen a few times. The genes are TRBV7-9 and TRBJ2-7; 9 bases align to TRBD1. Germline V lookup: CDR1 SEHNR, CDR2 FQNEAQ (reference sequence). This CDR3 has 15 residues. With 5 bases clipped from V and 0 bases from J, the junction kept 5 bases outside the gene matches. The CDR3 DNA reads TGTGCCAGCAGCGTACAGGGGGCCTACTCCTACGAGCAGTACTTC. This codes for CASSVQGAYSYEQYF.

At least ten counts were recorded for this clonotype. This chain links TRBV12-3 or TRBV12-4 with TRBJ1-1; D remains ambiguous. The V gene lost 3 bases and the J gene lost 1 base, with 12 bases spanning the gap. This CDR3 contains 15 residues. DNA for the CDR3: TGTGCCAGCAGTTTCCCCGGGGTGCAGAACACTGAAGCTTTCTTT. Protein product: CASSFPGVQNTEAFF.

V and J are TRBV14 and TRBJ1-1, with D unresolved. Trimming pared 0 bases from V and 8 bases from J, leaving 16 bases between. The CDR3 loop spans 15 amino acids. Germline CDR1 and CDR2: SGHDN and FVKESK. This chain's CDR3 is CASSQDSRNVGEAFF. CDR3 nucleotides: TGTGCCAGCAGCCAAGACTCCCGTAATGTGGGGGAAGCTTTCTTT.

This clonotype is labeled as medium-sized (0.01 to 0.1%). This chain joins TRBV7-9 and TRBJ1-1, with D uncertain. Germline V gene data show CDR1 as SEHNR and CDR2 as FQNEAQ (reference sequence). V lost 5 bases and J lost 11, with 12 bases in between. There are 11 residues in the CDR3. The CDR3 loop is CASSTSLEAFF. CDR3 DNA: TGTGCCAGCAGCACCAGCCTCGAGGCTTTCTTT.

CDR3 nucleotide sequence: TGTGCCAGCAGCTTAGATTTAGAGGATGAAAAACTGTTTTTT. This encodes CASSLDLEDEKLFF. The J gene is TRBJ1-4, the V gene TRBV7-9; D is ambiguous. The germline CDR1 and CDR2 sequences are SEHNR and FQNEAQ (reference sequence). The CDR3 loop spans 14 amino acids. V was pared by 1 base and J by 6 bases, with 9 bases between.

This clonotype was recorded many times. This chain joins TRBV5-5 and TRBJ1-2; D is uncertain. CDR1 and CDR2 from the germline V gene are SGHKS and YYEKEE (reference sequence). The ends were cut back, 7 bases at V and 3 bases at J, with 13 bases in the middle. There are 13 residues in the CDR3. The CDR3 loop is CASGYRVDYGYTF. CDR3 sequence (DNA): TGTGCCAGCGGTTATAGGGTCGACTATGGCTACACCTTC.

Sample share makes this clonotype medium-sized. This rearrangement joins TRBV18 to TRBJ2-1; maybe TRBD2 (7 bases). The CDR3 sequence is 16 residues long. Trimming removed 6 bases from V and 2 bases from J, with 17 bases in between. Per the germline V gene, CDR1 is KGHSH and CDR2 is LQKENI. The CDR3 bases are TGTGCCAGCTCCTTCCGAGGGGGGGTCCCCTACAATGAGCAGTTCTTC. Residues: CASSFRGGVPYNEQFF.

The chain is built from TRBV9 and TRBJ1-2; 8 bases fit TRBD1. CDR1 SGDLS and CDR2 YYNGEE come from the germline V gene. CDR3 size: 13 residues. V dropped 5 bases and J dropped 7; count of bases not matched to a gene: 7. The CDR3 region has the DNA TGTGCCAGCAGGGAGACAGGGGTGGGTGGCTACACCTTC. Residues: CASRETGVGGYTF.

This clonotype rates as medium-sized. The chain joins TRBV4-1 to TRBJ1-5; D gene unclear. Trimming left V 1 base short and J 4 bases short, with 5 bases between. The CDR3 spans 13 residues. Germline CDR1 and CDR2: MGHRA and YSYEKL. The CDR3 sequence is CASSQALNQPQHF. The CDR3, as DNA: TGCGCCAGCAGCCAAGCCCTAAATCAGCCCCAGCATTTT.

The chain combines TRBV12-3 or TRBV12-4 with TRBJ1-4; 7 positions agree with TRBD1. After removal of 5 bases from V and 1 base from J, the junction contained 4 bases not matched to a gene. The CDR3 has 15 amino acids. CDR3: CASSGGTVTNEKLFF. Here the CDR3 DNA reads TGTGCCAGCAGTGGCGGGACAGTAACTAATGAAAAACTGTTTTTT.

This clonotype showed up many times. V gene TRBV29-1 combines with J gene TRBJ1-2, with 9 bases aligning to TRBD1. Germline loops: CDR1 SQVTM, CDR2 ANQGSEA. CDR3 length: 16 residues. The trim removed 2 bases at V and 4 bases at J, leaving 11 bases unmatched. The CDR3 is CSVERGQGPTSYGYTF. CDR3 in DNA: TGCAGCGTTGAACGGGGACAGGGCCCTACCTCCTATGGCTACACCTTC.

This clonotype came up a few times. The J gene is TRBJ1-3, the V gene TRBV19; D is perhaps TRBD1 (5 bases). Germline CDR1 LNHDA, CDR2 SQIVND (reference sequence). CDR3 size: 15 residues. V was shortened by 3 bases and J by 0 bases, with 9 bases between the two germline ends. CDR3 DNA: TGTGCCAGTAGTATCACCGGGACCTCTGGAAACACCATATATTTT. Encoded protein: CASSITGTSGNTIYF. The full variable domain, with the rest looked up from reference TRBV19 and TRBJ1-3, is DGGITQSPKYLFRKEGQNVTLSCEQNLNHDAMYWYRQDPGQGLRLIYYSQIVNDFQKGDIAEGYSVSREKKESFPLTVTSAQKNPTAFYLCASSITGTSGNTIYFGEGSWLTVV.

This clonotype has just a few counts. V gene TRBV12-3 or TRBV12-4 combines with J gene TRBJ2-5; 8 bases line up with TRBD2. V was pared by 1 base and J by 5 bases, with 6 bases of the junction left unmatched. This CDR3 has 15 residues. Here the CDR3 DNA reads TGTGCCAGCAGTTTAGGGCTAGCGGGCGGGGAGACCCAGTACTTC. It is translated as CASSLGLAGGETQYF.

This clonotype was seen repeatedly, ten times or more. The rearrangement links TRBV6-2 or TRBV6-3 to TRBJ2-7, with 8 positions matching TRBD1. V dropped 9 bases and J dropped 1; count of bases not matched to a gene: 14. CDR3 size: 16 residues. Germline CDR1 is MNHEY and CDR2 is SVGEGT. The CDR3 DNA reads TGTGCCAGTGGAAACGACAGGGGACGACGGTCCTACGAGCAGTACTTC. Amino acids: CASGNDRGRRSYEQYF.

This clonotype appeared a few times. The chain couples TRBV11-2 to TRBJ2-1, with 10 bases matching TRBD2. Trimming removed 4 bases from V and 3 bases from J; junction bases left unmatched: 3. Per germline, CDR1 SGHAT and CDR2 FQNNGV. The CDR3 consists of 15 residues. The CDR3 DNA reads as TGTGCCAGCAGCTCATCTAGCGGGGGCTACAATGAGCAGTTCTTC. This sequence encodes CASSSSSGGYNEQFF.

This clonotype is labeled as medium-sized (0.01 to 0.1%). J is TRBJ2-3 and V is TRBV4-3, with 9 bases lining up with TRBD1. The ends lost 4 bases at V and 4 bases at J; junction bases unmatched: 18. Germline V gives CDR1 LGHNA, CDR2 YSLEER. This CDR3 spans 19 amino acids. CDR3 sequence (DNA): TGCGCCAGCAGCCTCCATTACCGGGACAGGGTAAGCAGGCCAGATACGCAGTATTTT. Translation gives CASSLHYRDRVSRPDTQYF.

By sample share, this clonotype is medium-sized. The V gene is TRBV6-1, the J gene TRBJ2-3, with D perhaps TRBD1 or TRBD2 (5 bases each). The CDR3 has 13 residues. Germline V gives CDR1 MNHNS, CDR2 SASEGT. V dropped 5 bases and J dropped 4 bases, with 10 bases sitting between them. The CDR3 DNA reads TGTGCCAGCAGTAGGGTGGGGGCAGATACGCAGTATTTT. It is translated as CASSRVGADTQYF.

The chain joins TRBV19 to TRBJ1-1, with D possibly being TRBD1 (5 bases). The germline gives CDR1 LNHDA, CDR2 SQIVND (reference sequence). V dropped 5 bases and J dropped 1 base, with 8 bases sitting between them. The CDR3 has 13 amino acids. CDR3 protein: CASSHGGNTEAFF. Written as DNA, the CDR3 is TGTGCCAGTAGTCACGGGGGGAACACTGAAGCTTTCTTT.

The V call is TRBV4-1, the J call TRBJ2-7, with 10 bases that match TRBD2. CDR3 length: 16 residues. J gave up 0 bases and V 4 bases, and 6 bases lay outside the gene matches. From germline, CDR1 is MGHRA and CDR2 YSYEKL. The CDR3, as DNA: TGCGCCAGCAGCCGAGAACTAGCGGGGAGCTCCTACGAGCAGTACTTC. Amino acid sequence: CASSRELAGSSYEQYF.